This T cell receptor (beta chain) was identified during a study of human T cells and chemical hapten exposure (dated by TCRdb to the early 2020s). With regard to the full study: For sensitization, 2% DPC in acetone was applied to a 2 cm by 2 cm area of upper inner arm skin. For TCR sequencing, blood came from 25 to 35 alopecia patients at anywhere from one to four time points (pre-sensitization, 2, 6 and 24 weeks). Libraries were pooled for sequencing, and variation in per-sample TCR yields was attributed mainly to small differences in library volumes within the pool. Patch tests used Finn chambers with 0.01% DPC on the upper back, scored after 6 days by International Contact Dermatitis Research Group standards. The study tracked peripheral blood TCR repertoire changes in vivo during primary and secondary sensitization to the hapten diphenylcyclopropenone (DPC) in alopecia patients. Blood was sampled from patients pre-sensitization (week 0) and at 2, 6 and about 24 weeks after DPC sensitization. The mostly female patient cohort included alopecia areata with under or over 50% scalp involvement, alopecia totalis and alopecia universalis. Patients additionally received weekly therapeutic DPC doses to the scalp throughout the approximately 22-week study period.

What the work shows at the level of the full study, not this receptor alone: DPC sensitization did not change how many TCRs were above 1 in 1000 frequency, and no evidence was found of alterations in global repertoire structure. After repeated subsampling, changes were observed in the strength of the expansion versus patch-test correlation and in the threshold at which the correlation became significant. The number of PT1 expanded TCRs positively correlated with patch test score, significant at thresholds 8, 16 and 32 but not 4. Compared with pre-sensitization or healthy control sets, expanded TCRs formed significantly more large CDR3 similarity clusters, which is consistent with antigen-driven responses. All patients had alopecia, a presumed autoimmune disease, so their immune response might differ from that of healthy individuals.

From the cysteine through the phenylalanine, the CDR3 covers 15 amino acids. Kept here is only the CDR3 DNA, which spans 45 bases and is read in frame from base 1. V is cut by 0 bases and J by 4 bases, and the space between the germline ends is 12 bases. Sequences SGHVS (CDR1) and FQNEAQ (CDR2) are obtained from the germline V gene. Library construction relied on RACE. TCRdb shows the sequencer as NextSeq 500. During library preparation, unique molecular identifiers were attached to individual cDNA molecules so that TCRs could be counted in a quantitative, reproducible way. For every blood RNA sample, sequencing covered both the TCR alpha and TCR beta chains. The source study handled its data this way. The median number of TCRs per sample was some 100,000, ranging from about 20,000 to 750,000. The Decombinator software suite was used to annotate the V, J and CDR3 of the TCR reads. Every sample was subsampled to the same number of TCRs (28,000) for the PS versus PT1 abundance plots. Expanded TCRs were defined as absent before sensitization and observed at least eight times at the 2-week time point. TCRdb reprocessing: public reads trimmed at Q25 with fastp, clones called with MiXCR, in-frame beta chains kept. When rows share a CDR3 protein, they turn into one entry using the most common DNA and genes. TCRdb assigned the V and J calls; the authors' analysis was not used. The sample has 110,000 or so distinct CDR3 sequences on record, about a tenth of them singletons. 3% to 3.5% of the sample is in the top ten clones.

This clonotype came up many times. Its specific antigen is unknown. Per-base quality was not reported, and no clone a single base away is much larger than it. The sample's time point label, in plain terms: patch test 2, 6 weeks after DPC sensitization. Read against the paper, the sample's treatment or condition label means: therapeutic diphenylcyclopropenone sensitization with weekly scalp DPC. Blood at each patch-test visit was drawn before the patch test was applied. Patients were considered eligible if aged 18 to 70, diagnosed with alopecia and deemed suitable for DPC therapy, and patients were excluded if pregnant. Total RNA was isolated from unfractionated whole blood collected in Tempus Blood RNA tubes.

The TCR originated in a woman aged 40 to 55 with alopecia areata. Some clones in this sample may be carry-over from other donors' samples. This chain joins TRBV7-8 to TRBJ2-5; TRBD2 is a possible D gene, resting on 6 matching bases. Sequences were derived from whole blood, sampled in connection with sensitization to the hapten diphenylcyclopropenone (DPC). The CDR3 protein is CASSLATSYVETQYF. The nucleotide sequence is given as TGTGCCAGCAGCTTAGCTACTAGCTATGTAGAGACCCAGTACTTC.